These 4 T cell receptor beta chains were all obtained from the same sample, sequenced in a study of blood T cell repertoires in COVID-19. The data were produced by immunoSEQ multiplex PCR, yet TCRdb's version contains in-frame clones alone and is incomplete. Of 130,000 to 150,000 clones in the sample, about 82% are singletons; the top ten hold about 3.2%. Source material: peripheral blood. Receptors originate from a woman between 40 and 55 years old with active or convalescent COVID-19.

The chain has TRBV5-6 and TRBJ2-2; 9 bases map to TRBD2. This CDR3 spans 18 amino acids. V gave up 0 bases and J gave up 5 bases; unmatched junction bases: 11. Germline V gives CDR1 SGHDT, CDR2 YYEEEE. Written as DNA, the CDR3 is TGTGCCAGCAGCTTGGAGTATAGCGGGAGTGCTAGGACCGGGGAGCTGTTTTTT. Translation gives CASSLEYSGSARTGELFF.

Only a few counts were recorded for this clone. This chain's CDR3 is CAWRGQASGNTIYF. The DNA of the CDR3 is TGTGCCTGGAGGGGACAGGCTTCTGGAAACACCATATATTTT. The chain employs TRBV30 and TRBJ1-3; the match to TRBD1 covers 8 bases. Germline trimming cut 3 bases from V and 1 base from J; bases unmatched to any gene: 2. Germline CDR1 is GTSNPN and CDR2 is SVGIG (reference sequence). CDR3 length equals 14 residues.

This clone was detected only once. The V gene is TRBV6-5, the J gene TRBJ1-2; D perhaps matches TRBD1 (6 bases). The ends were cut back, 0 bases at V and 2 bases at J, with 13 bases in the middle. CDR1 and CDR2 (germline): MNHEY, SVGAGI. The CDR3 contains 16 residues. For the CDR3, the DNA is TGTGCCAGCAGTTACTCGATAACAGGGAGAAACTATGGCTACACCTTC. Encoded protein: CASSYSITGRNYGYTF.

This clone was observed a single time. V is TRBV5-1 and J is TRBJ2-7, with 10 nucleotides matching TRBD1. CDR1 and CDR2 (germline): SGHRS, YFSETQ. The CDR3 is made up of 15 amino acids. The J segment lost 2 bases and the V segment lost 4 bases, leaving 6 bases of the junction unmatched. For the CDR3, the DNA is TGCGCCAGCAGCCCCCGGGACAGGGGTACCTACGAGCAGTACTTC. This translates into CASSPRDRGTYEQYF.